This entry lists 31 T cell receptor beta chains sequenced from one sample in a study of OX40 agonist ivuxolimab in advanced cancers. Produced via immunoSEQ multiplex PCR; TCRdb's table is partial and in-frame only. Of around 30,000 clones listed, about nine tenths are singletons. The sample in question was CD4+ or CD8+ T cells sorted from blood, obtained in a trial of the OX40 agonist ivuxolimab. These receptors were obtained from an adult with an advanced solid tumor such as melanoma, head and neck, liver or kidney cancer.

This chain joins TRBV19 and TRBJ1-1; a weak D match, TRBD1 (6 bases). V was clipped by 2 bases and J by 1 base, with 11 bases between them. CDR1 LNHDA and CDR2 SQIVND come from the germline V gene (reference sequence). There are 15 residues in the CDR3. The CDR3 sequence is CASSISGRGNTEAFF. The CDR3 DNA is TGTGCCAGTAGTATAAGCGGCAGGGGGAACACTGAAGCTTTCTTT. The full variable domain, with the rest looked up from reference TRBV19 and TRBJ1-1, is DGGITQSPKYLFRKEGQNVTLSCEQNLNHDAMYWYRQDPGQGLRLIYYSQIVNDFQKGDIAEGYSVSREKKESFPLTVTSAQKNPTAFYLCASSISGRGNTEAFFGQGTRLTVV.

V and J are TRBV13 and TRBJ2-3, with D possibly TRBD1 on 5 matching bases. V lost 0 bases and J 4 bases, leaving 8 bases between the germline ends. Germline CDR1 and CDR2: PRHDT and FYEKMQ (reference sequence). The length of the CDR3 is 14 residues. CDR3 sequence reads: CASSLGSGSDTQYF. The CDR3 nucleotides read TGTGCCAGCAGCTTAGGTTCAGGGTCAGATACGCAGTATTTT.

This chain connects TRBV4-1 to TRBJ1-1; D ambiguous. Germline-derived CDR1 and CDR2 are MGHRA and YSYEKL. CDR3 length: 15 residues. V lost 5 bases, J lost 0 bases, and 13 bases lay in between. In DNA, the CDR3 is TGCGCCAGCAGCAGCACACCGGGGATGAACACTGAAGCTTTCTTT. Encoded protein: CASSSTPGMNTEAFF.

The chain links TRBV27 to TRBJ2-1; 9 positions match TRBD2. The CDR3 runs to 14 residues. Germline loops: CDR1 MNHEY, CDR2 SMNVEV (reference sequence). V lost 7 bases and J lost 1; bases outside the gene matches: 2. This chain's CDR3 is CASNLAGSYNEQFF. The CDR3 DNA reads as TGTGCCAGCAATCTAGCGGGATCCTACAATGAGCAGTTCTTC.

The rearrangement joins TRBV30 to TRBJ2-7; 9 nucleotides line up with TRBD1. Germline V gives CDR1 GTSNPN, CDR2 SVGIG (reference sequence). The CDR3 contains 14 residues. The trim removed 2 bases at V and 5 bases at J, leaving 7 bases unmatched. The CDR3 loop reads CAWSPGQGGHEQYF. The CDR3 bases are TGTGCCTGGAGTCCGGGACAGGGAGGGCACGAGCAGTACTTC. The full variable domain, rest sourced from reference TRBV30 and TRBJ2-7, is SQTIHQWPATLVQPVGSPLSLECTVEGTSNPNLYWYRQAAGRGLQLLFYSVGIGQISSEVPQNLSASRPQDRQFILSSKKLLLSDSGFYLCAWSPGQGGHEQYFGPGTRLTVT.

This clone has just one count. The V and J genes are TRBV12-1 and TRBJ2-5; the table's D call, TRBD2, was not checked against the DNA. TRBV12-1 is reported as a pseudogene. There are 15 residues in the CDR3. This chain's CDR3 is CASSSGASGEETQYF. The CDR3 DNA follows: TGTGCCAGCAGTAGTGGGGCTAGCGGGGAAGAGACCCAGTACTTC.

V and J are TRBV16 and TRBJ1-1, with a tentative D call TRBD1 (5 bases). The germline V gene has CDR1 KGHSY and CDR2 FQNENV. This CDR3 is 16 amino acids long. V was pared by 0 bases and J by 8 bases, with 19 bases between. CDR3 loop: CASSQSGITGSGEAFF. CDR3 DNA: TGTGCCAGCAGCCAATCGGGAATAACAGGAAGCGGAGAAGCTTTCTTT.

This clone appeared a single time. This chain uses TRBV6-6 with TRBJ2-7; D is possibly TRBD1 or TRBD2 (6 bases each). Germline CDR1 and CDR2: MNHNY and SVGAGI (reference sequence). Trimming shortened V by 4 bases and J by 5 bases, and 21 bases separated the two germline ends. The CDR3 runs to 16 residues. The CDR3 region has the DNA TGTGCCAGCAGTTTTTCCCCCGGGGGCAAAGCTGACGAGCAGTACTTC. It is translated as CASSFSPGGKADEQYF.

The chain couples TRBV11-3 to TRBJ1-1; 8 bases are a match to TRBD1. From germline, CDR1 is SGHNT and CDR2 YENEEA. With 5 bases clipped from V and 7 bases from J, the junction kept 6 bases outside the gene matches. The length of the CDR3 is 13 residues. The CDR3 DNA reads as TGTGCCAGCAGCAACCGGACAGGGCTTGAAGCTTTCTTT. Translated: CASSNRTGLEAFF. Using reference TRBV11-3 and TRBJ1-1 for the parts outside the CDR3, the full variable domain is EAGVVQSPRYKIIEKKQPVAFWCNPISGHNTLYWYLQNLGQGPELLIRYENEEAVDDSQLPKDRFSAERLKGVDSTLKIQPAELGDSAVYLCASSNRTGLEAFFGQGTRLTVV.

The gene calls are TRBV6-1 and TRBJ1-5; 7 bases are shared with TRBD1. The junction had 6 bases not matched to a gene; V was cut back by 7 bases and J by 0 bases. The CDR3 is 15 amino acids. The germline CDR1 and CDR2 sequences are MNHNS and SASEGT. As DNA, the CDR3 is TGTGCCAGCATGGAGGGGGCCCATAGCAATCAGCCCCAGCATTTT. Translation gives CASMEGAHSNQPQHF.

This clone was seen a handful of times. V gene TRBV19 combines with J gene TRBJ2-2, with 12 bases aligning to TRBD2. CDR3 length: 16 residues. V lost 6 bases to trimming and J lost 8 bases; unmatched junction nucleotides: 10. CDR1 and CDR2 (germline): LNHDA, SQIVND (reference sequence). The CDR3 spells CASSSGLAGSRGELFF. The CDR3, as DNA: TGTGCCAGTAGCTCAGGACTAGCGGGGTCGAGAGGGGAGCTGTTTTTT.

The chain recombines TRBV9 with TRBJ2-2, with unresolved D. CDR1 and CDR2 from the germline V gene are SGDLS and YYNGEE. This CDR3 is built from 15 residues. The V gene lost 1 base and the J gene lost 1 base, with 8 bases spanning the gap. CDR3 region: CASSVRAGNTGELFF. In nucleotides, the CDR3 is TGTGCCAGCAGCGTACGGGCAGGGAACACCGGGGAGCTGTTTTTT. Full variable domain (missing parts from reference TRBV9 and TRBJ2-2): DSGVTQTPKHLITATGQRVTLRCSPRSGDLSVYWYQQSLDQGLQFLIQYYNGEERAKGNILERFSAQQFPDLHSELNLSSLELGDSALYFCASSVRAGNTGELFFGEGSRLTVL.

The chain uses TRBV7-6 and TRBJ2-7, with D possibly TRBD2 on 6 matching bases. Germline CDR1 SGHVS, CDR2 FNYEAQ. Trimming stripped 0 bases from V and 4 bases from J, with 10 bases between. The CDR3 has 14 amino acids. The CDR3 DNA is TGTGCCAGCAGCTTAGCAGAGGGACTTTACGAGCAGTACTTC. It is translated as CASSLAEGLYEQYF.

J is TRBJ2-7 and V is TRBV6-5, with D perhaps TRBD2 (6 bases). The ends were cut back, 2 bases at V and 0 bases at J, with 8 bases in the middle. CDR3 length: 14 residues. The germline V gene has CDR1 MNHEY and CDR2 SVGAGI. The DNA of the CDR3 is TGTGCCAGCAGTTACGAGGGACTCTCCTACGAGCAGTACTTC. Its translation is CASSYEGLSYEQYF.

The chain combines TRBV19 with TRBJ1-1, with TRBD1 matching over 7 bases. The CDR3 contains 19 residues. Germline V gives CDR1 LNHDA, CDR2 SQIVND (reference sequence). With V trimmed by 0 bases and J by 3 bases, 16 bases remained unmatched. CDR3 amino acids: CASSIDLETHRGTDTEAFF. CDR3 DNA: TGTGCCAGTAGTATAGATCTGGAGACCCACAGGGGAACCGACACTGAAGCTTTCTTT.

The chain links TRBV18 to TRBJ2-3; D is ambiguous. Trimming took 4 bases from V and 5 from J, leaving 10 bases between them. CDR1 is KGHSH and CDR2 is LQKENI in the germline V gene. The CDR3 runs 13 residues. CDR3 sequence (DNA): TGTGCCAGCTCACGAGTACCGGGAGATACGCAGTATTTT. Amino acid sequence: CASSRVPGDTQYF.

The chain has TRBV13 and TRBJ1-5, with D uncertain. Germline CDR1 PRHDT, CDR2 FYEKMQ (reference sequence). The CDR3 contains 15 residues. V was cut by 2 bases and J by 2 bases, with 10 bases left in between. The CDR3 DNA reads TGTGCCAGCAGCTTATACCGACTAGGCAATCAGCCCCAGCATTTT. Translating gives CASSLYRLGNQPQHF.

The chain couples TRBV5-4 to TRBJ1-1, with D tentatively TRBD1 (5 bases). Germline V gives CDR1 SGHNT, CDR2 YYREEE (reference sequence). Trimming took off 0 bases at V and 0 bases at J, with 9 bases between the two ends. This CDR3 has 15 residues. CDR3 nucleotides: TGTGCCAGCAGCTTGGGGTTGGGGCTGAACACTGAAGCTTTCTTT. Protein: CASSLGLGLNTEAFF.

V usage is TRBV29-1 and J usage is TRBJ1-3; D possibly corresponds to TRBD1 (5 bases). Germline V lookup: CDR1 SQVTM, CDR2 ANQGSEA. This CDR3 is 11 amino acids long. The V and J ends lost 4 bases and 8 bases respectively, with 9 bases between them. The CDR3 nucleotides are TGCAGCGTTGGGGGGGGTGACACCATATATTTT. Amino acids: CSVGGGDTIYF.

J is TRBJ1-3 and V is TRBV9; 8 bases align to TRBD1. The CDR3 sequence is 15 residues long. Losses at the gene ends were 0 bases for V and 4 bases for J; bases not matched to a gene: 3. CDR1 and CDR2 (germline): SGDLS, YYNGEE. The CDR3 reads CASSVGTGSGNTIYF. CDR3 sequence (DNA): TGTGCCAGCAGCGTAGGGACAGGGTCAGGAAACACCATATATTTT.

The J gene is TRBJ2-7, the V gene TRBV4-1; 12 bases agree with TRBD1. CDR3 size: 16 residues. J lost 4 bases, V lost 0 bases, and 4 bases had no gene match. CDR1 is MGHRA, CDR2 YSYEKL, per germline. CDR3 amino acids: CASSQDTGQGAYEQYF. DNA of the CDR3: TGCGCCAGCAGCCAAGATACGGGACAGGGGGCTTACGAGCAGTACTTC.

This clone was detected only once. The CDR3 sequence is CASSFLTSGDEQYF. The CDR3 DNA reads TGTGCCAGCAGCTTTTTGACTAGCGGGGATGAGCAGTACTTC. This rearrangement joins TRBV5-6 to TRBJ2-7, with 11 bases fitting TRBD2. Germline CDR1 and CDR2: SGHDT and YYEEEE. V lost 2 bases to trimming and J lost 7 bases; unmatched junction nucleotides: 5. The CDR3 contains 14 residues. Variable domain in full (rest from reference TRBV5-6 and TRBJ2-7): DAGVTQSPTHLIKTRGQQVTLRCSPKSGHDTVSWYQQALGQGPQFIFQYYEEEERQRGNFPDRFSGHQFPNYSSELNVNALLLGDSALYLCASSFLTSGDEQYFGPGTRLTVT.

The chain links TRBV12-2 to TRBJ1-1. TRBV12-2 is assigned pseudogene status. This CDR3 region has 17 residues. CDR3 bases: TGTGCAAGTCGCTTCTTTAAGATCGGGGGCAGAGACACTGAAGCTTTCTTT. Translated, it gives CASRFFKIGGRDTEAFF.

The chain links TRBV27 to TRBJ2-5, with D perhaps TRBD2 (7 bases). The V gene lost 5 bases and the J gene lost 1 base, with 17 bases spanning the gap. Germline CDR1 MNHEY, CDR2 SMNVEV (reference sequence). This CDR3 is 16 amino acids long. The CDR3 sequence: CASSPMGGALQETQYF. CDR3 bases: TGTGCCAGCAGTCCAATGGGGGGGGCCCTCCAAGAGACCCAGTACTTC.

This clone was recorded once. The chain joins TRBV6-1 to TRBJ1-2; D is possibly TRBD1 (5 bases). CDR1 is MNHNS, CDR2 SASEGT, per germline. The CDR3 sequence is 14 residues long. Trimming shortened V by 2 bases and J by 4 bases, and 11 bases separated the two germline ends. CDR3 residues: CASSEPDILYGYTF. In DNA form, the CDR3 reads TGTGCCAGCAGTGAACCGGACATTCTCTATGGCTACACCTTC.

J is TRBJ2-7 and V is TRBV5-4; 7 nucleotides align to TRBD1. The germline V gene has CDR1 SGHNT and CDR2 YYREEE (reference sequence). V was pared by 4 bases and J by 4 bases, with 11 bases of the junction left unmatched. This CDR3 region has 15 residues. The CDR3, as DNA: TGTGCCAGCAGCCCGAACAGGGGCCCCGGGTACGAGCAGTACTTC. This codes for CASSPNRGPGYEQYF.

This clone is a singleton in its sample. DNA for the CDR3: TGCGCCAGCAGCCGTAGACAGGGCGGCTACAATGAGCAGTTCTTC. It translates to CASSRRQGGYNEQFF. This chain joins TRBV4-3 and TRBJ2-1, with 7 bases lining up with TRBD1. The junction had 6 bases not matched to a gene; V was cut back by 4 bases and J by 3 bases. CDR3 length equals 15 residues. The germline V gene encodes CDR1 LGHNA and CDR2 YSLEER.

The V gene is TRBV28, the J gene TRBJ2-2, with 7 bases aligning to TRBD2. V lost 9 bases and J lost 0; bases outside the gene matches: 7. Germline V lookup: CDR1 MDHEN, CDR2 SYDVKM. CDR3 length: 15 amino acids. The CDR3 protein is CASLGGTTNTGELFF. The CDR3 region has the DNA TGTGCCAGTCTGGGGGGGACCACGAACACCGGGGAGCTGTTTTTT.

Comment on this clone: Sequence at one end of the junction differs from germline and may be a read error. Other DNA sequences in the sample encode the same CDR3. V and J are TRBV4-1 and TRBJ2-7; TRBD1 or TRBD2 may be the D gene (5 bases each). CDR3 size: 15 residues. The germline V gene encodes CDR1 MGHRA and CDR2 YSYEKL. DNA of the CDR3: TGCGCCAGTAGCCCCGGGACGGCGAGGGGCTACGAGCAGTACTTC. Its translation: CASSPGTARGYEQYF.

This chain connects TRBV9 to TRBJ1-1, with TRBD1 identical over 7 bases. The CDR3 consists of 15 residues. The germline CDR1 and CDR2 sequences are SGDLS and YYNGEE. The V segment lost 4 bases and the J segment 0 bases; nucleotides outside the gene matches: 6. The CDR3 reads CASSSSTGMNTEAFF. CDR3 coding DNA: TGTGCCAGCAGCTCTTCGACAGGGATGAACACTGAAGCTTTCTTT.

The chain couples TRBV5-1 to TRBJ1-6; TRBD1 matches 8 bases. Germline-derived CDR1 and CDR2 are SGHRS and YFSETQ. With V trimmed by 4 bases and J by 5 bases, 8 bases remained unmatched. CDR3 length: 16 amino acids. CDR3 DNA sequence: TGCGCCAGCAGCCCCGGACAGGGTAGGGATAATTCACCCCTCCACTTT. This gives the protein CASSPGQGRDNSPLHF.